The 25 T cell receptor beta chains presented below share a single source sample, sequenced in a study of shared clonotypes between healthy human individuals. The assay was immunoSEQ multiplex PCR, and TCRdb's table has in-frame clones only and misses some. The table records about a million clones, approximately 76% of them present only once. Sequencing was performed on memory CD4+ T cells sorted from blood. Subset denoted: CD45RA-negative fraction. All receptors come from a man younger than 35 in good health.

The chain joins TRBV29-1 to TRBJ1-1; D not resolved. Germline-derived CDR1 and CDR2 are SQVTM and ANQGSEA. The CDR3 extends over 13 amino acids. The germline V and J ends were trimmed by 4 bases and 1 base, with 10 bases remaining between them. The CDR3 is CSVVVGSNTEAFF. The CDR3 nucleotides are TGCAGCGTTGTTGTCGGATCGAACACTGAAGCTTTCTTT.

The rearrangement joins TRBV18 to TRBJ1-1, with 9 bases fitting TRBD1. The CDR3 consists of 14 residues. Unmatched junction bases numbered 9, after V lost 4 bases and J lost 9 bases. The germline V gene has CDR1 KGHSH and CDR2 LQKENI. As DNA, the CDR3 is TGTGCCAGCTCACAACCGGAACAGGGGGCTAAAGCTTTCTTT. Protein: CASSQPEQGAKAFF.

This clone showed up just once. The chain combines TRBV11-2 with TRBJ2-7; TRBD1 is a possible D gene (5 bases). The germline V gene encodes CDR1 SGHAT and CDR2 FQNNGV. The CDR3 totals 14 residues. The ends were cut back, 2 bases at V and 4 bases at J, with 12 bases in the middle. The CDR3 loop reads CASSLLPGSYEQYF. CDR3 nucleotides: TGTGCCAGCAGCTTACTTCCAGGGTCGTACGAGCAGTACTTC. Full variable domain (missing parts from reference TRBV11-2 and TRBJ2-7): EAGVAQSPRYKIIEKRQSVAFWCNPISGHATLYWYQQILGQGPKLLIQFQNNGVVDDSQLPKDRFSAERLKGVDSTLKIQPAKLEDSAVYLCASSLLPGSYEQYFGPGTRLTVT.

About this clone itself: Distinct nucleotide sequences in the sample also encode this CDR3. CDR3 protein: CAWSVRAGYGYTF. CDR3 nucleotide sequence: TGTGCCTGGAGTGTGAGGGCGGGCTATGGCTACACCTTC. The chain couples TRBV30 to TRBJ1-2; D not resolved. CDR1 is GTSNPN and CDR2 is SVGIG in the germline V gene (reference sequence). The length of the CDR3 is 13 residues. V was clipped by 0 bases and J by 4 bases, with 9 bases between them. Full variable domain (outside the CDR3, taken from reference TRBV30 and TRBJ1-2): SQTIHQWPATLVQPVGSPLSLECTVEGTSNPNLYWYRQAAGRGLQLLFYSVGIGQISSEVPQNLSASRPQDRQFILSSKKLLLSDSGFYLCAWSVRAGYGYTFGSGTRLTVV.

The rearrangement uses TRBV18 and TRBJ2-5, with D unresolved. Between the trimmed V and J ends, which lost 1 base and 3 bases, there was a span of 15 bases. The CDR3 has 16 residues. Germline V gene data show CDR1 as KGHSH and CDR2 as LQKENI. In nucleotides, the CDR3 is TGTGCCAGCTCACCACGGCCTCTTGGGCTTGAAGAGACCCAGTACTTC. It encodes CASSPRPLGLEETQYF. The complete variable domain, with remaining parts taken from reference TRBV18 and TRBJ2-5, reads NAGVMQNPRHLVRRRGQEARLRCSPMKGHSHVYWYRQLPEEGLKFMVYLQKENIIDESGMPKERFSAEFPKEGPSILRIQQVVRGDSAAYFCASSPRPLGLEETQYFGPGTRLLVL.

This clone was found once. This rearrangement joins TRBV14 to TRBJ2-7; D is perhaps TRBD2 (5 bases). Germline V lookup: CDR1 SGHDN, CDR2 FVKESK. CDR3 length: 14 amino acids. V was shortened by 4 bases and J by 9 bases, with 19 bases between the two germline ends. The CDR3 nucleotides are TGTGCCAGCAGCCCCTCACTAGAATACGTCGGGCAGTACTTC. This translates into CASSPSLEYVGQYF.

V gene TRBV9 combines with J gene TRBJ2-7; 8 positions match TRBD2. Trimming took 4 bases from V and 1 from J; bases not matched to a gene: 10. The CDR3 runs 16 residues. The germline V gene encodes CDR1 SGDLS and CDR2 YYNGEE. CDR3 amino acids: CASSPGVASGSYEQYF. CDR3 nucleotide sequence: TGTGCCAGCAGCCCAGGAGTTGCTAGCGGGTCCTACGAGCAGTACTTC.

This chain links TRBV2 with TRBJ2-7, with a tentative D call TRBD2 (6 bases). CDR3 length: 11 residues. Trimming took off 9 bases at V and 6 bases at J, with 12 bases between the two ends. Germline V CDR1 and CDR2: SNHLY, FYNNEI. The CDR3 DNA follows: TGTGCCAGAGGGACCGGGGGCGAGCAGTACTTC. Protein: CARGTGGEQYF.

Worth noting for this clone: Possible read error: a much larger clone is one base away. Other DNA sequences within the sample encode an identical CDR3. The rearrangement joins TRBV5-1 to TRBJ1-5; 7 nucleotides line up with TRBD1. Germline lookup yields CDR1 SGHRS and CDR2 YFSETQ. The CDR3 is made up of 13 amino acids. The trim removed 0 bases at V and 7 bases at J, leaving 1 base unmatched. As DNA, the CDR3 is TGCGCCAGCAGCTTGGACAGGGGCCAGCCCCAGCATTTT. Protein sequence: CASSLDRGQPQHF.

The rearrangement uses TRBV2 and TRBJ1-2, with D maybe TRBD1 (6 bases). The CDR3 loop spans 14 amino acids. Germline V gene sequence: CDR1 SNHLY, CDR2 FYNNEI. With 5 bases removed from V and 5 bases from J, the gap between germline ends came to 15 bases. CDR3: CASSPGTTSYGYTF. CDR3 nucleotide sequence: TGTGCCAGCAGTCCCGGGACAACTTCTTATGGCTACACCTTC.

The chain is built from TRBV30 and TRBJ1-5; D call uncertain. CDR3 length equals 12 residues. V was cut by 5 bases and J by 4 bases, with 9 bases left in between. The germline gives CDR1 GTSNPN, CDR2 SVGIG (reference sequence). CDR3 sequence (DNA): TGTGCCTGGGGAGGGAAGAATCAGCCCCAGCATTTT. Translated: CAWGGKNQPQHF.

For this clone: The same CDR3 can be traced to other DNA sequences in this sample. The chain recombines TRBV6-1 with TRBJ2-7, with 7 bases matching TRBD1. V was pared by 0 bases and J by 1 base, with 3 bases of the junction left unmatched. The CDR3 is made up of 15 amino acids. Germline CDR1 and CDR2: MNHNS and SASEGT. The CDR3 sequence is CASSEAGTASYEQYF. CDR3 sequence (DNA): TGTGCCAGCAGTGAAGCCGGGACAGCATCCTACGAGCAGTACTTC.

CDR3 protein: CASSVGVGTQYF. The CDR3 nucleotides are TGTGCCAGCAGCGTAGGGGTAGGGACCCAGTACTTC. The rearrangement links TRBV9 to TRBJ2-5; D not resolved. V was trimmed by 0 bases and J by 7 bases, leaving 7 bases between them. The germline V gene has CDR1 SGDLS and CDR2 YYNGEE. CDR3 length: 12 amino acids.

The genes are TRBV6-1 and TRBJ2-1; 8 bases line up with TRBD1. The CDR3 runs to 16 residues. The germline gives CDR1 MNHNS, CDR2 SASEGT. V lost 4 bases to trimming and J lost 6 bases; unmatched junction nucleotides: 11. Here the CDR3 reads CASSAKAGGRGNEQFF. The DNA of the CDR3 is TGTGCCAGCAGTGCAAAGGCAGGGGGCAGGGGCAATGAGCAGTTCTTC.

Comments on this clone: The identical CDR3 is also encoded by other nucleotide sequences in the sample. CDR3 in DNA: TGCGCCAGCAGTTTAGCGGGAGCTCTCAATGAGCAGTTCTTC. Its translation is CASSLAGALNEQFF. The V call is TRBV5-1, the J call TRBJ2-1; the match to TRBD2 covers 9 bases. Germline-derived CDR1 and CDR2 are SGHRS and YFSETQ. V lost 5 bases and J lost 6; bases outside the gene matches: 6. The CDR3 is 14 residues long. The whole variable domain, filled in from reference TRBV5-1 and TRBJ2-1, reads KAGVTQTPRYLIKTRGQQVTLSCSPISGHRSVSWYQQTPGQGLQFLFEYFSETQRNKGNFPGRFSGRQFSNSRSEMNVSTLELGDSALYLCASSLAGALNEQFFGPGTRLTVL.

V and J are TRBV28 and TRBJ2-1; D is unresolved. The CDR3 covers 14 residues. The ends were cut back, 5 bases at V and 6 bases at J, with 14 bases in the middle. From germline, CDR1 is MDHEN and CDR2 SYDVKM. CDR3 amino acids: CASSLLRVSNEQFF. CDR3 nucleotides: TGTGCCAGCAGTCTGCTTAGGGTTTCCAATGAGCAGTTCTTC.

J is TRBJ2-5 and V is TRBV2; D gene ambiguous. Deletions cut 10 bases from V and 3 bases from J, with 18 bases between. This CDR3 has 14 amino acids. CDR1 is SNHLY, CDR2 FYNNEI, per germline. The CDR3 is CATERSRLEETQYF. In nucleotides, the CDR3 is TGTGCCACCGAAAGGAGTCGACTCGAAGAGACCCAGTACTTC.

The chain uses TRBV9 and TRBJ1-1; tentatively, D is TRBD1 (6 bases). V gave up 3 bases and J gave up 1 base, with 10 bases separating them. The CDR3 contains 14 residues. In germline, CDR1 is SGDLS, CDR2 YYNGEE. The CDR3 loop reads CASSAQGQNTEAFF. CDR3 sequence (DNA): TGTGCCAGCAGCGCACAGGGACAGAACACTGAAGCTTTCTTT. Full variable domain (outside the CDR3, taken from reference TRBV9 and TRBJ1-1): DSGVTQTPKHLITATGQRVTLRCSPRSGDLSVYWYQQSLDQGLQFLIQYYNGEERAKGNILERFSAQQFPDLHSELNLSSLELGDSALYFCASSAQGQNTEAFFGQGTRLTVV.

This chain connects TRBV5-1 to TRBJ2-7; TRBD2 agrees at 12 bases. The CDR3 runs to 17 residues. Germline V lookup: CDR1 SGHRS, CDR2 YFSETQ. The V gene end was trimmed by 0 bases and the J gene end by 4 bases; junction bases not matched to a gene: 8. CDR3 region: CASSLELAGGRGYEQYF. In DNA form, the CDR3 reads TGCGCCAGCAGCTTGGAGCTAGCGGGAGGGCGAGGGTACGAGCAGTACTTC.

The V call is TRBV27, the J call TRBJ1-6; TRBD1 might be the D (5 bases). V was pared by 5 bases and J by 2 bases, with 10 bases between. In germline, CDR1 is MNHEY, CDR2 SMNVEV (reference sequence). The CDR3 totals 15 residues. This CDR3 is CASSPQGAYNSPLHF. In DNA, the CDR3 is TGTGCCAGCAGTCCGCAGGGTGCCTATAATTCACCCCTCCACTTT.

This CDR3 is CASSEGTVILPYEQYF. CDR3 in DNA: TGTGCCAGCAGTGAAGGGACAGTTATCCTTCCCTACGAGCAGTACTTC. The V gene is TRBV6-1, the J gene TRBJ2-7; D is perhaps TRBD1 (6 bases). V was trimmed by 1 base and J by 2 bases, leaving 15 bases between them. The CDR3 is 16 residues long. Germline V gene data show CDR1 as MNHNS and CDR2 as SASEGT.

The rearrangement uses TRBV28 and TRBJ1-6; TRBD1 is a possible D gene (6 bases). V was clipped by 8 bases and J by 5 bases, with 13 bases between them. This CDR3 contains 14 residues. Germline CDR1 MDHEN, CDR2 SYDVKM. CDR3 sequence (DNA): TGTGCCAGCCGGACAGCTTTAGATAATTCACCCCTCCACTTT. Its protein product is CASRTALDNSPLHF.

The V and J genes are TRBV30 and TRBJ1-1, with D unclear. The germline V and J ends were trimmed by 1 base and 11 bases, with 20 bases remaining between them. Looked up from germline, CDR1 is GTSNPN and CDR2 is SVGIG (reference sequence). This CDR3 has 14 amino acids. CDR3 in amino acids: CAWSGGGDLVDAFF. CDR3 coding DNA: TGTGCCTGGAGTGGGGGAGGAGACCTCGTGGATGCTTTCTTT.

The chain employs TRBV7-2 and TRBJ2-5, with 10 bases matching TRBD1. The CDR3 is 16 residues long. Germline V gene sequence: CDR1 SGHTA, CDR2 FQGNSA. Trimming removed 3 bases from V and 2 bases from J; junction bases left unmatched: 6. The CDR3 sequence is CASSLGRTGGQETQYF. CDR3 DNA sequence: TGTGCCAGCAGCTTGGGCCGGACAGGGGGACAAGAGACCCAGTACTTC.

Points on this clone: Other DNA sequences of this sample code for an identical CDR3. CDR3 loop: CASSLGLGTDTQYF. Here the CDR3 DNA reads TGTGCCAGCAGCTTAGGCCTCGGTACGGATACGCAGTATTTT. This chain links TRBV7-2 with TRBJ2-3, with D hard to call. Trimming took 1 base from V and 6 from J, leaving 11 bases between them. CDR1 is SGHTA and CDR2 is FQGNSA in the germline V gene. The CDR3 consists of 14 residues.